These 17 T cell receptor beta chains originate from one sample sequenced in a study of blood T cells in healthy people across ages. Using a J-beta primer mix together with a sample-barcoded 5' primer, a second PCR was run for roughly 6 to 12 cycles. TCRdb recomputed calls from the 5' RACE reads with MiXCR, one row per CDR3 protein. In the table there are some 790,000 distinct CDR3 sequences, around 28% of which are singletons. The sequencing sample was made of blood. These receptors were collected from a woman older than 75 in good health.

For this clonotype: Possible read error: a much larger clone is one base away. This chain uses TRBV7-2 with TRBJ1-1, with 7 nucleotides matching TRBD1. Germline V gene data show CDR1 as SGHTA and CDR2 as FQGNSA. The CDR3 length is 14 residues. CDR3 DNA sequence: TGTGCCGGCAGCTCCCGACAGGGGAACACTGAAGCTTTCTTT. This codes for CAGSSRQGNTEAFF.

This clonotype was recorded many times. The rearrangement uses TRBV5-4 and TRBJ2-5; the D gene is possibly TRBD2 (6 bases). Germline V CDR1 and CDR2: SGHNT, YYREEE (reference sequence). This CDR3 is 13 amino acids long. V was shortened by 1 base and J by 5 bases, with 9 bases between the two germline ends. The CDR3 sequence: CASSLPTSETQYF. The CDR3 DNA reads TGTGCCAGCAGCTTGCCGACTAGTGAGACCCAGTACTTC. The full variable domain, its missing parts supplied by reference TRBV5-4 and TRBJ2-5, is ETGVTQSPTHLIKTRGQQVTLRCSSQSGHNTVSWYQQALGQGPQFIFQYYREEENGRGNFPPRFSGLQFPNYSSELNVNALELDDSALYLCASSLPTSETQYFGPGTRLLVL.

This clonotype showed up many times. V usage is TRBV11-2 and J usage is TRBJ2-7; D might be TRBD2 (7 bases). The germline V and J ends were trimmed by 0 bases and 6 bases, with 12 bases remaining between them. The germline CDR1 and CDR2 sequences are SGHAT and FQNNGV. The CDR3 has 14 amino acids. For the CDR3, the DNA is TGTGCCAGCAGCTTAGAACAGGGACTAACCGAGCAGTACTTC. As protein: CASSLEQGLTEQYF.

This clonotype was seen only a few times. In nucleotides, the CDR3 is TGTGCCAGCAGCCGGGGACAGGGGCTACCCTCTAATGAAAAACTGTTTTTT. It specifies CASSRGQGLPSNEKLFF. This chain connects TRBV7-8 to TRBJ1-4, with 10 bases aligning to TRBD1. This CDR3 spans 17 amino acids. The V gene end was trimmed by 5 bases and the J gene end by 3 bases; junction bases not matched to a gene: 9. Germline CDR1 SGHVS, CDR2 FQNEAQ.

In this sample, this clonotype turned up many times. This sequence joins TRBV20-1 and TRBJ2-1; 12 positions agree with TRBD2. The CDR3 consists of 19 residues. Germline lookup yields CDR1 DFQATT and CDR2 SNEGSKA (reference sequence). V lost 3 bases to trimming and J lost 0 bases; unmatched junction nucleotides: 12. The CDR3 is CSARDPRTSGGSSYNEQFF. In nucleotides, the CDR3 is TGCAGTGCTAGGGACCCCAGAACTAGCGGGGGGAGCTCCTACAATGAGCAGTTCTTC.

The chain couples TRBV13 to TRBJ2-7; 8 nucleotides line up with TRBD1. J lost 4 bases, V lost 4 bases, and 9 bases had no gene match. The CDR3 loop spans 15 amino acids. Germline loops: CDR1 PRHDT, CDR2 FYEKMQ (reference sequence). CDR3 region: CASSSRTGLKYEQYF. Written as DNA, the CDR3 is TGTGCCAGCAGCTCCCGGACAGGGCTAAAATACGAGCAGTACTTC.

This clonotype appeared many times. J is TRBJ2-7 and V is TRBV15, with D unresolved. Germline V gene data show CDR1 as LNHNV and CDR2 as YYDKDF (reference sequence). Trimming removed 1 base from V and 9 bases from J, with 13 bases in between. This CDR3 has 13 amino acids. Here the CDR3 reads CATSRGGLVGQYF. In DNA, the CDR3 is TGTGCCACCAGCAGAGGTGGGCTTGTCGGGCAGTACTTC.

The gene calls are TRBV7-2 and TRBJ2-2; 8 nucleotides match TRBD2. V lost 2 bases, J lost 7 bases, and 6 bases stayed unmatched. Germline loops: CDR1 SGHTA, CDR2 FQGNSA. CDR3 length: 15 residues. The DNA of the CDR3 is TGTGCCAGCAGCTTAACAGCGGGGGCATTCGGGGAGCTGTTTTTT. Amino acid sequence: CASSLTAGAFGELFF.

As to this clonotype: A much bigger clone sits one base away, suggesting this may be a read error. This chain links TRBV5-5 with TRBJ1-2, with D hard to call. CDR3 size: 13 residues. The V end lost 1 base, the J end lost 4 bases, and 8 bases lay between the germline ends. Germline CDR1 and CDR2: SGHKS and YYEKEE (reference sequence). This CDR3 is CASSLNTSYGYTF. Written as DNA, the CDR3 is TGTGCCAGCAGCTTGAATACTAGCTATGGCTACACCTTC.

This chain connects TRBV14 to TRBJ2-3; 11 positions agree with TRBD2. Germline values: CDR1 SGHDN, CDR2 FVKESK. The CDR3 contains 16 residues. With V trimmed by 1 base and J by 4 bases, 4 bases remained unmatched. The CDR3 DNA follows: TGTGCCAGCAGCCAAGTTAGCGGGGGGGCCGCAGATACGCAGTATTTT. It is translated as CASSQVSGGAADTQYF. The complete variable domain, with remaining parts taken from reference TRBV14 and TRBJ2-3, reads EAGVTQFPSHSVIEKGQTVTLRCDPISGHDNLYWYRRVMGKEIKFLLHFVKESKQDESGMPNNRFLAERTGGTYSTLKVQPAELEDSGVYFCASSQVSGGAADTQYFGPGTRLTVL.

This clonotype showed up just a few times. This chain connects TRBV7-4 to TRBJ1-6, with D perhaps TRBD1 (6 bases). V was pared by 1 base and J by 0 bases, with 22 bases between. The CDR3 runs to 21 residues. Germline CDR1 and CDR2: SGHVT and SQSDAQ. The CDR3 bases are TGTGCCAGCAGCTTAGAGGAAACAGGGTATCCGGGAAGCTCCTATAATTCACCCCTCCACTTT. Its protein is CASSLEETGYPGSSYNSPLHF.

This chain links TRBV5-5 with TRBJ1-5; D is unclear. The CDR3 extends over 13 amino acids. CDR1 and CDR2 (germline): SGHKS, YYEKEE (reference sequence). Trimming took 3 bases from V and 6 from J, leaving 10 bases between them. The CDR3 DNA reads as TGTGCCAGCAGCTGGGCTTTGGGTCAGCCCCAGCATTTT. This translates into CASSWALGQPQHF.

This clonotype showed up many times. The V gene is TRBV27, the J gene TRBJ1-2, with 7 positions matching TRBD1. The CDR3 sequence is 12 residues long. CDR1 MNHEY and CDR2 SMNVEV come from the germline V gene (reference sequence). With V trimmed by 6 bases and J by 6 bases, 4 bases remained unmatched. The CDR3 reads CASSLTGDGYTF. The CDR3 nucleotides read TGTGCCAGCAGCTTAACAGGGGATGGCTACACCTTC.

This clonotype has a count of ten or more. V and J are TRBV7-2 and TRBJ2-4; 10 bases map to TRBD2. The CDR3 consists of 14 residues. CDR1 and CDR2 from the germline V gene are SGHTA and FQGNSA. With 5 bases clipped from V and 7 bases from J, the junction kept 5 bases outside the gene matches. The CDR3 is CASSASGGANIQYF. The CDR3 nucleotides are TGTGCCAGCAGCGCGAGCGGGGGGGCGAACATTCAGTACTTC.

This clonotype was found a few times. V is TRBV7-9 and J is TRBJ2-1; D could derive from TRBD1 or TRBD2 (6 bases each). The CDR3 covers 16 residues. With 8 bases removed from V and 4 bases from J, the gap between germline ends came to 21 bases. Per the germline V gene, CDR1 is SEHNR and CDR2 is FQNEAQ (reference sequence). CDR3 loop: CASEPRLSGAYNEQFF. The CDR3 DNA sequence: TGTGCCAGCGAACCGCGACTATCGGGGGCATACAATGAGCAGTTCTTC.

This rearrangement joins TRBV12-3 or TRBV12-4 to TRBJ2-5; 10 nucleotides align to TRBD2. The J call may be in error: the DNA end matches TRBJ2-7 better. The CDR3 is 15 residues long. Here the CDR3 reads CASSSSGLAEYEQYF. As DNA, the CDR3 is TGTGCCAGCAGTTCCTCCGGACTAGCGGAGTACGAGCAGTACTTC.

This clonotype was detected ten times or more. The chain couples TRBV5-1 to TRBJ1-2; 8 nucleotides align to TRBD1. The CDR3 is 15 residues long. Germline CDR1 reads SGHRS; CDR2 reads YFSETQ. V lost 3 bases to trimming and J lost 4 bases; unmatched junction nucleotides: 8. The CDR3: CASSSGQGGGYGYTF. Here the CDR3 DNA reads TGCGCCAGCAGCTCCGGACAGGGAGGTGGCTATGGCTACACCTTC.